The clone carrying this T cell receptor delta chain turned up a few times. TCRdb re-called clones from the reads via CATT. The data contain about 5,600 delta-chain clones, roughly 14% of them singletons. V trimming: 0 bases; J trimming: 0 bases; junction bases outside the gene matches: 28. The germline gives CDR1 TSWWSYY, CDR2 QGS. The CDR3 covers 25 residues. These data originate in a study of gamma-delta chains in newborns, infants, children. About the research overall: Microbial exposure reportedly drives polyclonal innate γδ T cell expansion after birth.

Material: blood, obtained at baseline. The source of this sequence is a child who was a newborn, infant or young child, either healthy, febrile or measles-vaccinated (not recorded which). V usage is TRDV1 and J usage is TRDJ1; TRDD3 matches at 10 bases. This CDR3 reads CALGELSRGCGGYHPCPTDTDKLIF. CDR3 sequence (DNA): TGTGCTCTTGGGGAACTTTCAAGGGGTTGTGGGGGATACCACCCTTGTCCCACCGACACCGATAAACTCATCTTT.